This TCR beta chain was captured in a study of PD-1 blockade in classical Hodgkin lymphoma. The method was immunoSEQ multiplex PCR; TCRdb's version includes in-frame clones alone and lacks a portion of them. The table records fewer than 25,000 clones, about 80% of them present only once. As for time point: cycle 4 day 1 (C4D1), after 6 weeks of nivolumab. Every patient relapsed after autologous stem cell transplantation, and brentuximab vedotin exposure varied. Best response was recorded as complete response, partial response or progressive disease. Regarding the study as a whole: The study reported lower baseline TCR diversity in newly diagnosed patients than in healthy donors. There was a significant rise in CD4+ TCR diversity by C4D1, with no such rise for CD8+.

For this clone: Its target is unknown.

The sequence was obtained from a human donor with classical Hodgkin lymphoma. Sequencing used peripheral blood mononuclear cells (PBMCs), obtained before the fourth cycle of nivolumab.

The CDR3: CASSQSKGGGNTIYF. In nucleotides, the CDR3 is TGCGCCAGCAGCCAATCGAAAGGGGGAGGAAACACCATATATTTT. The gene calls are TRBV4-1 and TRBJ1-3, with D maybe TRBD1 (6 bases). The CDR3 loop spans 15 amino acids. From germline, CDR1 is MGHRA and CDR2 YSYEKL. V lost 2 bases, J lost 4 bases, and 12 bases lay in between.